The next 19 T cell receptor beta chains were all read from a single sample in a study of lymphopenia after photon versus proton radiotherapy. Repertoires were generated with immunoSEQ multiplex PCR, while TCRdb's copy carries only in-frame clones and drops some. The data contain 70,000 or so clones, around 90% of them singletons. The sample was peripheral blood, taken from a patient treated with photon-based radiotherapy. These receptors were collected from a woman between 70 and 85 years old with pancreatic cancer.

The chain employs TRBV28 and TRBJ2-1; D possibly corresponds to TRBD2 (6 bases). Looked up from germline, CDR1 is MDHEN and CDR2 is SYDVKM. The germline V and J ends were trimmed by 6 bases and 8 bases, with 23 bases remaining between them. This CDR3 spans 16 amino acids. CDR3 amino acids: CASSSHLTSTRDEQFF. The CDR3 DNA reads TGTGCCAGCAGCTCGCATTTGACTAGTACGCGGGATGAGCAGTTCTTC.

The chain has TRBV5-4 and TRBJ2-7, with TRBD1 as a possible D gene (6 bases). V shed 4 bases and J shed 2 bases, with 10 bases lying between them. Germline loops: CDR1 SGHNT, CDR2 YYREEE (reference sequence). The CDR3 is 13 residues long. The CDR3 DNA reads as TGTGCCAGCAGCGGGAAGGGGGCCTACGAGCAGTACTTC. It yields the protein CASSGKGAYEQYF.

In its sample, this clone was seen once. The chain uses TRBV19 and TRBJ2-2; D is tentatively TRBD1 or TRBD2 (6 bases each). Between the trimmed V and J ends, which lost 4 bases and 5 bases, there was a span of 20 bases. CDR3 size: 17 residues. Per germline, CDR1 LNHDA and CDR2 SQIVND (reference sequence). CDR3 residues: CASSKESSGAETGELFF. CDR3 in DNA: TGTGCCAGTAGTAAAGAGTCGTCGGGGGCGGAAACCGGGGAGCTGTTTTTT.

The CDR3 nucleotides read TGTGCCAGCAGCTTTGGGACAGGTTCGAACACTGAAGCTTTCTTT. Its translation: CASSFGTGSNTEAFF. This chain connects TRBV7-2 to TRBJ1-1; 8 bases fit TRBD1. The V and J ends lost 3 bases and 1 base, in that order; junction bases with no gene match: 4. Germline V gives CDR1 SGHTA, CDR2 FQGNSA. The CDR3 has 15 amino acids.

This clone showed up just once. The chain combines TRBV4-3 with TRBJ2-7, with a weak D call TRBD1 (6 bases). Deletions cut 0 bases from V and 3 bases from J, with 15 bases between. Germline lookup yields CDR1 LGHNA and CDR2 YSLEER. The CDR3 runs 16 residues. CDR3 sequence reads: CASSQDFWGQIYEQYF. The CDR3 DNA is TGCGCCAGCAGCCAAGATTTTTGGGGACAAATCTACGAGCAGTACTTC.

This clone was seen a few times. This chain links TRBV27 with TRBJ1-2; TRBD1 agrees at 8 bases. The CDR3 contains 13 residues. Germline CDR1 is MNHEY and CDR2 is SMNVEV (reference sequence). J lost 8 bases, V lost 3 bases, and 5 bases had no gene match. The CDR3 sequence: CASSLVPGGGYTF. DNA for the CDR3: TGTGCCAGCAGTTTGGTCCCAGGGGGCGGCTACACCTTC.

The chain combines TRBV29-1 with TRBJ2-3; 8 bases line up with TRBD2. The ends lost 7 bases at V and 1 base at J; junction bases unmatched: 7. This CDR3 is 14 amino acids long. Germline V gene lookup returns CDR1 SQVTM and CDR2 ANQGSEA. The CDR3 protein is CSALAGPGTDTQYF. CDR3 bases: TGCAGCGCCTTAGCGGGACCTGGCACAGATACGCAGTATTTT.

V is TRBV5-4 and J is TRBJ2-2; 10 bases match TRBD1. V shed 4 bases, J shed 1 base, and the junction held 4 bases outside the gene matches. Germline V CDR1 and CDR2: SGHNT, YYREEE (reference sequence). The CDR3 has 16 amino acids. CDR3 sequence (DNA): TGTGCCAGCAGCCATGGACAGGGGGAGAACACCGGGGAGCTGTTTTTT. Translated: CASSHGQGENTGELFF.

CDR3 bases: TGCGCCAGCAGCCCGGGACAGGGGGGAGTAGCAACTAATGAAAAACTGTTTTTT. Its translation: CASSPGQGGVATNEKLFF. The chain links TRBV5-1 to TRBJ1-4; 11 bases are shared with TRBD1. The CDR3 totals 18 residues. From germline, CDR1 is SGHRS and CDR2 YFSETQ. The V segment lost 4 bases and the J segment 0 bases; nucleotides outside the gene matches: 8.

The chain links TRBV19 to TRBJ2-2; perhaps TRBD2 as D (6 bases). Trimming stripped 7 bases from V and 7 bases from J, with 13 bases between. CDR1 and CDR2 from the germline V gene are LNHDA and SQIVND (reference sequence). The CDR3 extends over 13 amino acids. The CDR3 DNA reads TGTGCCAGTATTGCTAGCGTTATCGGGGAGCTGTTTTTT. It is translated as CASIASVIGELFF.

This chain joins TRBV19 and TRBJ2-7; TRBD2 matches 10 bases. J was trimmed by 3 bases and V by 5 bases; bases with no gene match: 7. Per germline, CDR1 LNHDA and CDR2 SQIVND (reference sequence). The CDR3 spans 15 residues. CDR3 residues: CASSLLAGEGYEQYF. The CDR3 coding sequence is TGTGCCAGTAGTCTTCTAGCGGGGGAAGGCTACGAGCAGTACTTC. Full variable domain (missing parts from reference TRBV19 and TRBJ2-7): DGGITQSPKYLFRKEGQNVTLSCEQNLNHDAMYWYRQDPGQGLRLIYYSQIVNDFQKGDIAEGYSVSREKKESFPLTVTSAQKNPTAFYLCASSLLAGEGYEQYFGPGTRLTVT.

The chain employs TRBV7-6 and TRBJ2-1, with D perhaps TRBD1 (6 bases). This CDR3 is 15 amino acids long. Germline V gives CDR1 SGHVS, CDR2 FNYEAQ. V lost 1 base, J lost 1 base, and 8 bases lay in between. Here the CDR3 DNA reads TGTGCCAGCAGCTTAGTACAGGGTTCCTACAATGAGCAGTTCTTC. Translated, it gives CASSLVQGSYNEQFF.

The genes are TRBV6-4 and TRBJ1-1; no clear D. In germline, CDR1 is MRHNA, CDR2 SNTAGT. Trimming pared 10 bases from V and 5 bases from J, leaving 17 bases between. CDR3 length: 13 residues. The CDR3 bases are TGTGCCACCTCCAGGCCGCAAGGGACTGAAGCTTTCTTT. This gives the protein CATSRPQGTEAFF.

The chain links TRBV27 to TRBJ2-7; unclear D gene. This CDR3 comprises 15 residues. Germline assignment: CDR1 MNHEY and CDR2 SMNVEV (reference sequence). Trimming took off 1 base at V and 0 bases at J, with 10 bases between the two ends. Here the CDR3 reads CASSLLSDPSYEQYF. The CDR3 DNA sequence: TGTGCCAGCAGTTTATTGTCGGACCCCTCCTACGAGCAGTACTTC.

The chain recombines TRBV6-1 with TRBJ1-5; D may be TRBD1 (6 bases). The V gene's germline CDR1 is MNHNS and CDR2 SASEGT. Trimming cost V 5 bases and J 7 bases, with 18 bases left between them. This CDR3 has 15 amino acids. CDR3: CASSREDSSRQPQHF. DNA for the CDR3: TGTGCCAGCAGTAGAGAGGACAGTTCACGGCAGCCCCAGCATTTT.

The chain joins TRBV19 to TRBJ2-2, with 12 bases that match TRBD1. The CDR3 runs 15 residues. The ends lost 7 bases at V and 6 bases at J; junction bases unmatched: 6. The germline V gene encodes CDR1 LNHDA and CDR2 SQIVND (reference sequence). The CDR3 coding sequence is TGTGCCAGTAAAGTTGGGGACAGGGGGCCCGGGGAGCTGTTTTTT. This codes for CASKVGDRGPGELFF.

The chain is built from TRBV5-1 and TRBJ2-7; 9 nucleotides line up with TRBD1. V was pared by 0 bases and J by 4 bases, with 8 bases of the junction left unmatched. The germline V gene encodes CDR1 SGHRS and CDR2 YFSETQ. The CDR3 covers 16 residues. The CDR3 spells CASSLGPDRGTYEQYF. The CDR3 DNA follows: TGCGCCAGCAGCTTGGGTCCGGACAGGGGAACATACGAGCAGTACTTC.

This clone turned up a few times. This chain joins TRBV6-1 and TRBJ1-5, with 7 bases matching TRBD1. J gave up 7 bases and V 4 bases, and 13 bases lay outside the gene matches. Per the germline V gene, CDR1 is MNHNS and CDR2 is SASEGT. The CDR3 is made up of 16 amino acids. CDR3 residues: CASSVSGRGSIQPQHF. The CDR3, as DNA: TGTGCCAGCAGTGTCTCGGGCAGGGGGAGCATCCAGCCCCAGCATTTT.

The J gene is TRBJ2-3, the V gene TRBV7-3; 12 nucleotides line up with TRBD2. Germline CDR1 SGHTA, CDR2 FQGTGA. With V trimmed by 2 bases and J by 4 bases, 1 base remained unmatched. The CDR3 runs to 15 residues. DNA of the CDR3: TGTGCCAGCAGCTTAGGACTAGCGGGATCAGATACGCAGTATTTT. Protein: CASSLGLAGSDTQYF.